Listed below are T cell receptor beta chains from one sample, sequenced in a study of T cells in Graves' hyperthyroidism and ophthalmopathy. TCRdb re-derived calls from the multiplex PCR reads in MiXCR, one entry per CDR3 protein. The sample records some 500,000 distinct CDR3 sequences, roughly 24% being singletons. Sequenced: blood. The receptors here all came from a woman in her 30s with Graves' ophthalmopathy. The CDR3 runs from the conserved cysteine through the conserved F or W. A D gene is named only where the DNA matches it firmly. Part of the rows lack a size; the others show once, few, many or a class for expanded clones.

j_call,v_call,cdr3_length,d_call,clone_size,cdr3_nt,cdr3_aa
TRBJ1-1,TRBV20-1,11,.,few,TGCAGTGTTAGGATGGAACTCGAAGCTTTCTTT,CSVRMELEAFF
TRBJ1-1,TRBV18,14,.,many,TGTGCCAGCTCACCATCTATGGGGGGAACTGAAGCTTTCTTT,CASSPSMGGTEAFF
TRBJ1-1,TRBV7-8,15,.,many,TGTGCCAGCAGCTTAGCCATGGGGCGGGCCACTGAAGCTTTCTTT,CASSLAMGRATEAFF
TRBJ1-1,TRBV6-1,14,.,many,TGTGCCAGCAGTGCTATGCCCTGGGACACTGAAGCTTTCTTT,CASSAMPWDTEAFF
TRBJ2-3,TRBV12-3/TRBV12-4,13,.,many,TGTGCCAGCAGTTTACCTAACACAGATACGCAGTATTTT,CASSLPNTDTQYF
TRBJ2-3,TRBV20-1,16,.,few,TGCAGTGCTAGAGATCTACAGCGGGGACACACAGATACGCAGTATTTT,CSARDLQRGHTDTQYF
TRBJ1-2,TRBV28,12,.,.,TGTGCCGGGGGGAGAGCTAACTATGGCTACACCTTC,CAGGRANYGYTF
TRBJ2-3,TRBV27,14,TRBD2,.,TGTGCCAGCTCAAACCGCGGGAGGTCAGATACGCAGTATTTT,CASSNRGRSDTQYF
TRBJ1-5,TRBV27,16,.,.,TGTGCCAGCAGTTTTAAGCCCCCGGTCTCGAGGGAGCCCCAGCATTTT,CASSFKPPVSREPQHF
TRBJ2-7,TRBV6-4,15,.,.,TGTGCCAGCAGGGGGATTGACAGCAAGTCCTACGAGCAGTACTTC,CASRGIDSKSYEQYF
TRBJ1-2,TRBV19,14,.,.,TGTGCCAGTAGTCGCCAGGGCCCCGTGATCGGCTACACCTTC,CASSRQGPVIGYTF
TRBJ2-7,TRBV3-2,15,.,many,TGTGCCAGCAGCCAAGCGGGACTAGCGGTCGACGAGCTGTACTTC,CASSQAGLAVDELYF
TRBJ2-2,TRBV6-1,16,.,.,TGTGCCAGCAGTGAAAGCAGACTGATGAACACCGGGGAGCTGTTTTTT,CASSESRLMNTGELFF
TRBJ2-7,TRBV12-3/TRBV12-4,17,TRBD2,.,TGTGCCAGCAGTTGCGAGACTAGCGGGGGGGCATTCTACGAGCAGTACTTC,CASSCETSGGAFYEQYF
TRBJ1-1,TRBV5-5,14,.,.,TGTGCCAGCAGCTTGGAGGTAGGCGGGACTGAAGCTTTCTTT,CASSLEVGGTEAFF
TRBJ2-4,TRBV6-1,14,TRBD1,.,TGTGCCAGCAGGCCGGGACAGGGGGAAAACATTCAGTACTTC,CASRPGQGENIQYF
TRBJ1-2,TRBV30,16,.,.,TGTGCCTGGAGTGTATCAAGGACGACTTATAACTATGGCTACACCTTC,CAWSVSRTTYNYGYTF
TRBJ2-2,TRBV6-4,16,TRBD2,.,TGTGCCAGCAGGACTAGCGGGGGGGCGAACACCGGGGAGCTGTTTTTT,CASRTSGGANTGELFF
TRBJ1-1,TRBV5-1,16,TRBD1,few,TGCGCCAGCAGCCACCGGGACAGGTTATTGAACACTGAAGCTTTCTTT,CASSHRDRLLNTEAFF
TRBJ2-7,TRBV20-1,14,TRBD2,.,TGCAGTGCTACTCTTAGCGGGCGTACCTACGAGCAGTACTTC,CSATLSGRTYEQYF
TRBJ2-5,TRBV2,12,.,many,TGTGCCAGCAAAACGGACCAAGAGACCCAGTACTTC,CASKTDQETQYF
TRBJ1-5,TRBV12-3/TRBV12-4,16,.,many,TGTGCCAGCAGTTTTGGGACCGTAGTTAGCAATCAGCCCCAGCATTTT,CASSFGTVVSNQPQHF
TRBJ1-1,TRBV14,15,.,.,TGTGCCAGCAGCCAATCGTATGCGGGGGTGACTGAAGCTTTCTTT,CASSQSYAGVTEAFF
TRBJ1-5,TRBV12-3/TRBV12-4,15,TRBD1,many,TGTGCCAGCAGTTCTCGACAGGGGGCCTCTCAGCCCCAGCATTTT,CASSSRQGASQPQHF
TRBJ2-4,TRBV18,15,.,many,TGTGCCAGCTCACCACCTCCGGTAGCCAAAAACATTCAGTACTTC,CASSPPPVAKNIQYF
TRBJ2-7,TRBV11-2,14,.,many,TGTGCCAGCAGTCAACCCGGGTTCTCCTACGAGCAGTACTTC,CASSQPGFSYEQYF
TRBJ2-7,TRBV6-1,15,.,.,TGTGCCAGCAGTGAGATTTCGGTCTTTAGTTACGAGCAGTACTTC,CASSEISVFSYEQYF
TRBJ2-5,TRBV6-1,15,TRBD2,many,TGTGCCAGCTTAGCGGCTAGCGGGGCCCAAGAGACCCAGTACTTC,CASLAASGAQETQYF
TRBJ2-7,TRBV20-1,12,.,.,TGCAGTGCTGGGGACACCAAGTACGAGCAGTACTTC,CSAGDTKYEQYF
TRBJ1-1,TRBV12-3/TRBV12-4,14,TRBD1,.,TGTGCCAGCAGCCCGACAGGGGGATACACTGAAGCTTTCTTT,CASSPTGGYTEAFF
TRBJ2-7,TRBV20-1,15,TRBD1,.,TGCAGTGCTAGAGATCTGAAGACAGGGGGCTACGAGCAGTACTTC,CSARDLKTGGYEQYF
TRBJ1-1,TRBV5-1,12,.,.,TGCGCCAGCATCGACGAGAACACTGAAGCTTTCTTT,CASIDENTEAFF
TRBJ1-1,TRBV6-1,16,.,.,TGTGCCAGCAGTGAAGATATAGGGTCCCTTAGCACTGAAGCTTTCTTT,CASSEDIGSLSTEAFF
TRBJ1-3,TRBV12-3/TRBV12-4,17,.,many,TGTGCCAGCAGTTTAAGAGGCAGGGGAGTTTCTGGAAACACCATATATTTT,CASSLRGRGVSGNTIYF
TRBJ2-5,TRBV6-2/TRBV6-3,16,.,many,TGTGCCAGCAGTTATCTTAATCGGGGGGCTAAAGAGACCCAGTACTTC,CASSYLNRGAKETQYF
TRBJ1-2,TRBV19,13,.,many,TGTGCCAGTAGTATATTGCCAGACTATGGCTACACCTTC,CASSILPDYGYTF
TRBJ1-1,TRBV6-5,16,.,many,TGTGCCAGCAGTTACGAGCCCGGCAGGATGAACACTGAAGCTTTCTTT,CASSYEPGRMNTEAFF
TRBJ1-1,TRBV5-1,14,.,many,TGCGCCAGCAGCTTGGAGAAGGGGAACACTGAAGCTTTCTTT,CASSLEKGNTEAFF
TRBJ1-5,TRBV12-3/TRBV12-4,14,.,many,TGTGCCAGCAGTTTAGATCCGTACAATCAGCCCCAGCATTTT,CASSLDPYNQPQHF
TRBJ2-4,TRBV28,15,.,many,TGTGCCAGCAGTTTTATGTGGGGGGCAAGAAACATTCAGTACTTC,CASSFMWGARNIQYF